This T cell receptor (beta chain) originates from a study of type 1 regulatory T cells. At the level of the study: T-allo10 is a Tr1-enriched, alloantigen-specific CD4 T cell product made in vitro.

In TCRdb, the reads were re-called with MiXCR into one record per CDR3 protein. The sample includes about 68,000 distinct CDR3 sequences, nearly 65% seen only once; the top ten take 7.6%. Graft donor-derived T-allo10 cells were described as host-alloantigen-specific, anergic, and alloantigen-specifically suppressive. This CDR3 is 11 amino acids long. The germline V gene has CDR1 LGHDT and CDR2 YNNKEL (reference sequence). V was cut by 3 bases and J by 5 bases, with 5 bases left in between. This clonotype turned up a few times. Its target is not known. The source is a human donor in good health. The sequencing input was cultured T cells, either the whole culture or a sorted T cell fraction (not recorded which). Subset reported: Tr1-enriched cell product generated in vitro against host alloantigens. The chain links TRBV3-1 to TRBJ2-7, with a weak D call TRBD1 (5 bases). For the CDR3, the DNA is TGTGCCAGCAGCCAGGACAACGAGCAGTACTTC. As protein: CASSQDNEQYF.